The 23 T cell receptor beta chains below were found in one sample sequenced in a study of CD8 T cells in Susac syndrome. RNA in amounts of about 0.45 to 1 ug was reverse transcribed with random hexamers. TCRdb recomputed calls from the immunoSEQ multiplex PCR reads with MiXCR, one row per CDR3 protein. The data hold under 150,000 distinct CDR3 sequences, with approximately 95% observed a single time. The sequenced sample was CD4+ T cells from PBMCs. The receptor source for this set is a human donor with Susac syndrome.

For the CDR3, the DNA is TGCAGTGCCCCAAGAGGGATAAACACCGGGGAGCTGTTTTTT. This gives the protein CSAPRGINTGELFF. The V and J genes are TRBV20-1 and TRBJ2-2; weak D call: TRBD2 (5 bases). Trimming cost V 6 bases and J 2 bases, with 13 bases left between them. The germline CDR1 and CDR2 sequences are DFQATT and SNEGSKA (reference sequence). CDR3 length: 14 amino acids.

The CDR3 nucleotides read TGCAGTGCTAGAGATGTGGCTCACTCCTACAATGAGCAGTTCTTC. The encoded protein is CSARDVAHSYNEQFF. The chain combines TRBV20-1 with TRBJ2-1; D is undetermined. With 0 bases removed from V and 0 bases from J, the gap between germline ends came to 9 bases. The CDR3 consists of 15 residues. The germline CDR1 and CDR2 sequences are DFQATT and SNEGSKA (reference sequence).

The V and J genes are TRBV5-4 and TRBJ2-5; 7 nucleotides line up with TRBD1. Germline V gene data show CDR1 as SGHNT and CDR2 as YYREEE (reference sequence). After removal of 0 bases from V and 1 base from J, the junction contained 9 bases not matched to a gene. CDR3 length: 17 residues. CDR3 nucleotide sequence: TGTGCCAGCAGCTTGGGAACAAACAGGGGACCCCAAGAGACCCAGTACTTC. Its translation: CASSLGTNRGPQETQYF. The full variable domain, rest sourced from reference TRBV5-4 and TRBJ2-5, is ETGVTQSPTHLIKTRGQQVTLRCSSQSGHNTVSWYQQALGQGPQFIFQYYREEENGRGNFPPRFSGLQFPNYSSELNVNALELDDSALYLCASSLGTNRGPQETQYFGPGTRLLVL.

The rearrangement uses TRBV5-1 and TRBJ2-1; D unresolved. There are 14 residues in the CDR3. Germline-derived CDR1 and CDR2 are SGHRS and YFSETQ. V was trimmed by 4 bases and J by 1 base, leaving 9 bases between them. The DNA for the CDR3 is TGCGCCAGCAGCCCTCCGCCGTCCTACAATGAGCAGTTCTTC. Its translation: CASSPPPSYNEQFF.

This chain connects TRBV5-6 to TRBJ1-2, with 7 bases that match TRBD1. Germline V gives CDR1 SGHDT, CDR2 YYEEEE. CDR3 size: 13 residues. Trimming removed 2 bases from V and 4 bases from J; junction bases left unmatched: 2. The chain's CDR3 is CASSLWDSYGYTF. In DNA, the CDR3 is TGTGCCAGCAGCTTATGGGACAGCTATGGCTACACCTTC.

The CDR3 DNA follows: TGTGCCAGCAGCTTACTGGCAGGGGTAGAGACCCAGTACTTC. Protein sequence: CASSLLAGVETQYF. The gene calls are TRBV11-2 and TRBJ2-5, with D perhaps TRBD1 (6 bases). The V and J ends lost 2 bases and 4 bases respectively, with 11 bases between them. The germline gives CDR1 SGHAT, CDR2 FQNNGV. The CDR3 covers 14 residues.

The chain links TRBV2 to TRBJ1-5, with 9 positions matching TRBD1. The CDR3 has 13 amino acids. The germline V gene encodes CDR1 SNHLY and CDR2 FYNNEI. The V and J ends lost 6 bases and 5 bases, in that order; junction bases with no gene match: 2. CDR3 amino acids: CASRGDRDQPQHF. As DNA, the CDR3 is TGTGCCAGCAGGGGGGACAGGGATCAGCCCCAGCATTTT.

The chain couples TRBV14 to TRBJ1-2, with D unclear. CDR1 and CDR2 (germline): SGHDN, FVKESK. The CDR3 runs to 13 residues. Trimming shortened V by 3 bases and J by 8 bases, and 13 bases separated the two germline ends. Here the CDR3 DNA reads TGTGCCAGCAGCCAGTATGGAGGTTACGGCTACACCTTC. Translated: CASSQYGGYGYTF.

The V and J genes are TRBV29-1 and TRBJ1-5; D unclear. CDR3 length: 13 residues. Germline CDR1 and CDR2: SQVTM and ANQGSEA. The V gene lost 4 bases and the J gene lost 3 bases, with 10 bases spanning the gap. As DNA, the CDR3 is TGCAGCGTTGCTTCGGGGTACAATCAGCCCCAGCATTTT. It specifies CSVASGYNQPQHF.

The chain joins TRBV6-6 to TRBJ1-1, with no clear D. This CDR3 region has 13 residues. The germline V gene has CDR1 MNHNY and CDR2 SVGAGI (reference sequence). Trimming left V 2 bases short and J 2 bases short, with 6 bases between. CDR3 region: CASSYGSNTEAFF. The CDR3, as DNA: TGTGCCAGCAGTTACGGGAGCAACACTGAAGCTTTCTTT.

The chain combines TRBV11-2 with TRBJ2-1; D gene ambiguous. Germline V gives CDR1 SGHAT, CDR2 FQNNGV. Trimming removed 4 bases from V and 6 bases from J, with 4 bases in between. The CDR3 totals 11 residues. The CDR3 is CASSSSNEQFF. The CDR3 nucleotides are TGTGCCAGCAGCTCATCCAATGAGCAGTTCTTC. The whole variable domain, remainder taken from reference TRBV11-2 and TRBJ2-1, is EAGVAQSPRYKIIEKRQSVAFWCNPISGHATLYWYQQILGQGPKLLIQFQNNGVVDDSQLPKDRFSAERLKGVDSTLKIQPAKLEDSAVYLCASSSSNEQFFGPGTRLTVL.

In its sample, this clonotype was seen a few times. The CDR3 sequence is CASSLVANSNQPQHF. The DNA for the CDR3 is TGTGCCAGCAGCTTAGTGGCGAATAGCAATCAGCCCCAGCATTTT. This chain joins TRBV11-2 and TRBJ1-5; D not resolved. This CDR3 has 15 residues. With 1 base removed from V and 0 bases from J, the gap between germline ends came to 7 bases. Germline CDR1 reads SGHAT; CDR2 reads FQNNGV.

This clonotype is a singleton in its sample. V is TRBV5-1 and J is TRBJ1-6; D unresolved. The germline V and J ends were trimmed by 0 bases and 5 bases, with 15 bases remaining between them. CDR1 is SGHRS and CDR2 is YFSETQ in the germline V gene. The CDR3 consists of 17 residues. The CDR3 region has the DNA TGCGCCAGCAGCTTGGGATTTGTTGGAGGGAATAATTCACCCCTCCACTTT. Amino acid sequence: CASSLGFVGGNNSPLHF.

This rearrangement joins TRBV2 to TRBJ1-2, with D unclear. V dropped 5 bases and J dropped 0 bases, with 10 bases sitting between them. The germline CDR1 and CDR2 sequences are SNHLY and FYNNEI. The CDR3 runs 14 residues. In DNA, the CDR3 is TGTGCCAGCAGTCCCTCGGGGACTAACTATGGCTACACCTTC. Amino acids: CASSPSGTNYGYTF. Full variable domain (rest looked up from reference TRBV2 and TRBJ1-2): EPEVTQTPSHQVTQMGQEVILRCVPISNHLYFYWYRQILGQKVEFLVSFYNNEISEKSEIFDDQFSVERPDGSNFTLKIRSTKLEDSAMYFCASSPSGTNYGYTFGSGTRLTVV.

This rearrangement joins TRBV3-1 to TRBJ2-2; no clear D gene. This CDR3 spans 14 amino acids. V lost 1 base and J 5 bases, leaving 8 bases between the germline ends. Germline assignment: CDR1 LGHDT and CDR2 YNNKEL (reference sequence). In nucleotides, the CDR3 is TGTGCCAGCAGCCAAGTTCCGCGAACCGGGGAGCTGTTTTTT. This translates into CASSQVPRTGELFF.

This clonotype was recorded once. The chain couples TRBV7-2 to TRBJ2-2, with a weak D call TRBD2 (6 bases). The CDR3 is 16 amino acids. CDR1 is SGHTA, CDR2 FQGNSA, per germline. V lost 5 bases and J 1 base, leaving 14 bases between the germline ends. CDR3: CASSPRRAGNTGELFF. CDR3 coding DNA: TGTGCCAGCAGCCCGCGTCGAGCGGGGAACACCGGGGAGCTGTTTTTT.

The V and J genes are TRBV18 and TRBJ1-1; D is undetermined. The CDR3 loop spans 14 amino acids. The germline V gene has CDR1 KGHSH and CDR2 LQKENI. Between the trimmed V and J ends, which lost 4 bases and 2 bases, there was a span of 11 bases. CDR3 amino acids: CASSRFSENTEAFF. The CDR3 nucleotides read TGTGCCAGCTCACGGTTCTCGGAAAACACTGAAGCTTTCTTT.

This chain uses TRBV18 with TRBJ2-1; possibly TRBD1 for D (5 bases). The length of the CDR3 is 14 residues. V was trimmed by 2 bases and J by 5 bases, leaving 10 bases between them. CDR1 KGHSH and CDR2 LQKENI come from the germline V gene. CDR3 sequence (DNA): TGTGCCAGCTCACCAGATTACAGGAACAATGAGCAGTTCTTC. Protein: CASSPDYRNNEQFF. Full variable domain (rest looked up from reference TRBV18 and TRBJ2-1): NAGVMQNPRHLVRRRGQEARLRCSPMKGHSHVYWYRQLPEEGLKFMVYLQKENIIDESGMPKERFSAEFPKEGPSILRIQQVVRGDSAAYFCASSPDYRNNEQFFGPGTRLTVL.

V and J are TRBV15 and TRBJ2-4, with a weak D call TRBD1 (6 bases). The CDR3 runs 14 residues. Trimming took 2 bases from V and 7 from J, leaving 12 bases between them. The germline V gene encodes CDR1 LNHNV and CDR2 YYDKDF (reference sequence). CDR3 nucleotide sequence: TGTGCCACCAGCAGACCTCCAGGGGCGAACATTCAGTACTTC. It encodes CATSRPPGANIQYF.

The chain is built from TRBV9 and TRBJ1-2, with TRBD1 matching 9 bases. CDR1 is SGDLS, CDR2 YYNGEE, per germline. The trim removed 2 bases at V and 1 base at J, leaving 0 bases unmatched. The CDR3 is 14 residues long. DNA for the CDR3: TGTGCCAGCAGCGTGGGACAGGGTAACTATGGCTACACCTTC. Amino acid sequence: CASSVGQGNYGYTF.

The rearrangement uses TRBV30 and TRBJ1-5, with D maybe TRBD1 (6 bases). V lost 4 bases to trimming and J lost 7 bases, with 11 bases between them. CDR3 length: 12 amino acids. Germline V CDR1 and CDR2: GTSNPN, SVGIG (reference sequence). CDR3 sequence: CAWNRGGQPQHF. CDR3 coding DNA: TGTGCCTGGAATAGGGGGGGACAGCCCCAGCATTTT.

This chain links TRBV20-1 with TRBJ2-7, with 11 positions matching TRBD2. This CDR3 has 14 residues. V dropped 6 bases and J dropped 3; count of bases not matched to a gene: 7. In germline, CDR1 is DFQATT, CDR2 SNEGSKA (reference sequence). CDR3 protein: CSAKTSGAFYEQYF. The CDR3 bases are TGCAGTGCCAAGACTAGCGGGGCATTCTACGAGCAGTACTTC.

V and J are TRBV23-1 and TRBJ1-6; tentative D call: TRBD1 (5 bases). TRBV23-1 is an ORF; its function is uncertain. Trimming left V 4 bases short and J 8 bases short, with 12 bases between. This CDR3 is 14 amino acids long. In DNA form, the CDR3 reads TGCGCCAGCAGTCGCAGGGTCAGCGATTCACCCCTCCACTTT. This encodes CASSRRVSDSPLHF.